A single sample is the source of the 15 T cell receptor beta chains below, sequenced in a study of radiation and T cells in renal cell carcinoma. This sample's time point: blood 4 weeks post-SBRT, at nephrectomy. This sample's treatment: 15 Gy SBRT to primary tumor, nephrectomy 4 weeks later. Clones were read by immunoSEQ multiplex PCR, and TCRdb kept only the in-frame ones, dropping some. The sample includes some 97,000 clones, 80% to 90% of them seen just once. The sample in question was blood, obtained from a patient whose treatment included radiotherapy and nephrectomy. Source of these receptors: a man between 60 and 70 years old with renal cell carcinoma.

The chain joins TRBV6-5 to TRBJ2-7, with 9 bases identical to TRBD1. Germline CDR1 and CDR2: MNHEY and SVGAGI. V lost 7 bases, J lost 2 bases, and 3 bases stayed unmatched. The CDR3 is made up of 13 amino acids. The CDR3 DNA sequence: TGTGCCAGCAAGCGGACAGGGGCCTACGAGCAGTACTTC. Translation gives CASKRTGAYEQYF.

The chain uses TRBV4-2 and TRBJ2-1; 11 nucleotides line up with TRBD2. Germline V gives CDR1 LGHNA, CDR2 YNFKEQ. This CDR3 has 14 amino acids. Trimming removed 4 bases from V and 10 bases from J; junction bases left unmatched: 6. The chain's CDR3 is CASSPGLAAPEQFF. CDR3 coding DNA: TGTGCCAGCAGCCCGGGACTAGCGGCTCCGGAGCAGTTCTTC.

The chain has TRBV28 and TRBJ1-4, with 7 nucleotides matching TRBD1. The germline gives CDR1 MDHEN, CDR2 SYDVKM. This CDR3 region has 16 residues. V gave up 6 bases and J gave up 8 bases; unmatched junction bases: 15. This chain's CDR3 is CASSKNAGGVEEKLFF. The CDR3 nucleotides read TGTGCCAGCAGCAAAAACGCAGGGGGAGTCGAGGAAAAACTGTTTTTT.

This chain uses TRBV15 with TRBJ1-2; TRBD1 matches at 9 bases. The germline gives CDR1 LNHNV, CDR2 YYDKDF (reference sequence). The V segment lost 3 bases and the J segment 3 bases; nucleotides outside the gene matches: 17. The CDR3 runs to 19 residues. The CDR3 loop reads CATSSLIDSGTGRDYGYTF. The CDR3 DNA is TGTGCCACCAGCAGTCTAATCGACTCCGGGACAGGGCGGGACTATGGCTACACCTTC.

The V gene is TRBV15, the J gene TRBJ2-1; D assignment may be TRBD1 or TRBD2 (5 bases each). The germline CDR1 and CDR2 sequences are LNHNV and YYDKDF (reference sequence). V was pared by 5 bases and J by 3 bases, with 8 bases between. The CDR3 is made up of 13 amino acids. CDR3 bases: TGTGCCACCAGCGGGGGATTCTACAATGAGCAGTTCTTC. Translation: CATSGGFYNEQFF. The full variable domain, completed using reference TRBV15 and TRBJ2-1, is DAMVIQNPRYQVTQFGKPVTLSCSQTLNHNVMYWYQQKSSQAPKLLFHYYDKDFNNEADTPDNFQSRRPNTSFCFLDIRSPGLGDTAMYLCATSGGFYNEQFFGPGTRLTVL.

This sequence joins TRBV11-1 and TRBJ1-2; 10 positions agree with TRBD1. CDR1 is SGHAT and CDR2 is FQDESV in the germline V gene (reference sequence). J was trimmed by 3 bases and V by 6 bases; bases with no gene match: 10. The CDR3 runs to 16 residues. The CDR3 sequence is CASSRDRGYPYYGYTF. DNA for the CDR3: TGTGCCAGCAGTCGGGACAGGGGATACCCCTACTATGGCTACACCTTC.

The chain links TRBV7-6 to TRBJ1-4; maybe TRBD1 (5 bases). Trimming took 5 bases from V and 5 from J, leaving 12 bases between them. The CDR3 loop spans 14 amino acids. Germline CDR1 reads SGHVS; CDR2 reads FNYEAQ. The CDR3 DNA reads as TGTGCCAGCAGCCCGCTTGAGGGGAATGAAAAACTGTTTTTT. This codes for CASSPLEGNEKLFF.

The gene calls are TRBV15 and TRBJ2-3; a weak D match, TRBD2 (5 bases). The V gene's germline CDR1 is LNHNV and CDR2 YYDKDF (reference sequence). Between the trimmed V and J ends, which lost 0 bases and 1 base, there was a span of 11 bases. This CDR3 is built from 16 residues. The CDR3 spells CATSRDLAAGTDTQYF. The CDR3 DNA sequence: TGTGCCACCAGCAGAGATCTAGCAGCAGGCACAGATACGCAGTATTTT.

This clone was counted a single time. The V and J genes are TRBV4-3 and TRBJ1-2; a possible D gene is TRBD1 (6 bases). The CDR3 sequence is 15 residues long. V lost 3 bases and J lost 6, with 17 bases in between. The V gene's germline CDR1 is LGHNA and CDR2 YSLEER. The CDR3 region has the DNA TGCGCCAGCAGCCATACCACAGGGTTAAAGGATGGCTACACCTTC. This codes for CASSHTTGLKDGYTF.

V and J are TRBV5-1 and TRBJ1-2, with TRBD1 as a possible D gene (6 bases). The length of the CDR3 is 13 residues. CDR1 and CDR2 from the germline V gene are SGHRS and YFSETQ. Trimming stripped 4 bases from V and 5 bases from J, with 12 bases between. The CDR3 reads CASSLQGGYGYTF. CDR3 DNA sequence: TGCGCCAGCAGCCTACAGGGAGGGTATGGCTACACCTTC.

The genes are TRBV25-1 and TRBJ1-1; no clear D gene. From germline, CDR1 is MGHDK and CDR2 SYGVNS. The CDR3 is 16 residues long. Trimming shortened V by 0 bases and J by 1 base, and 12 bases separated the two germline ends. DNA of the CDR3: TGTGCCAGCAGTGAATATGGAACAGTTACGAACACTGAAGCTTTCTTT. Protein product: CASSEYGTVTNTEAFF.

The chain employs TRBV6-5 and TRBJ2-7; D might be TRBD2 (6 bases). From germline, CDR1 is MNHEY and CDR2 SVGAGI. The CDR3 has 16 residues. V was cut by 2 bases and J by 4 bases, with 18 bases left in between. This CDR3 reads CASSYTGPSEGYEQYF. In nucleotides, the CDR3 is TGTGCCAGCAGTTACACGGGGCCCTCGGAGGGTTACGAGCAGTACTTC.

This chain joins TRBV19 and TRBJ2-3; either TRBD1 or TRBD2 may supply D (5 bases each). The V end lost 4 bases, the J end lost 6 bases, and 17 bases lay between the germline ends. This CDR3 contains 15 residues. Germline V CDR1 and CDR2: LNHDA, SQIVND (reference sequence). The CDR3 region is CASSTGTRREDTQYF. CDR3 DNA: TGTGCCAGTAGTACGGGGACCCGCCGCGAGGATACGCAGTATTTT.

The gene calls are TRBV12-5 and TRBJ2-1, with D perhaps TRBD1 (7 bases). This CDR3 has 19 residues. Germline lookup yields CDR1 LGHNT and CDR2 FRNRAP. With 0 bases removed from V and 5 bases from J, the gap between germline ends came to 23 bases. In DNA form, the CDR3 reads TGTGCTAGTGGTTTGGTGACCCCCCGCGGGACAGCCAAAGACAATGAGCAGTTCTTC. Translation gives CASGLVTPRGTAKDNEQFF.

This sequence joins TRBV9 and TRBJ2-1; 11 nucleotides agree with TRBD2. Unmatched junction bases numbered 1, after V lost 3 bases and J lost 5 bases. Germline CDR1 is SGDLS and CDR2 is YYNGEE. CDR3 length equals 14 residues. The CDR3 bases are TGTGCCAGCAGCGGACTAGCGGGAAACAATGAGCAGTTCTTC. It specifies CASSGLAGNNEQFF.